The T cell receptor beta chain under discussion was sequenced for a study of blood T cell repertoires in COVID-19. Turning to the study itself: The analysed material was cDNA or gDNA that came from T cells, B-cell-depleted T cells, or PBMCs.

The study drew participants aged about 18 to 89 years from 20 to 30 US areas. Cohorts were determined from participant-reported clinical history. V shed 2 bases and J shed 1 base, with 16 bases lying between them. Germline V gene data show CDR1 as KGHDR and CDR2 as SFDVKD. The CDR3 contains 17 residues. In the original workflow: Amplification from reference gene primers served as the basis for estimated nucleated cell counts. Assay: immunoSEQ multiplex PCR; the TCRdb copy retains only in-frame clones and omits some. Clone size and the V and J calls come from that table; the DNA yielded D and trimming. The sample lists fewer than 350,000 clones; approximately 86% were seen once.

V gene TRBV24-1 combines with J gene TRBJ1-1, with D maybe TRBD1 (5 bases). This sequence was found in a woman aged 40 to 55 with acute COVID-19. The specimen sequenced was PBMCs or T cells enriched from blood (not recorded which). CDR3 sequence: CATSDWGPRGGNTEAFF. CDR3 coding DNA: TGTGCCACCAGTGATTGGGGACCAAGGGGAGGGAACACTGAAGCTTTCTTT.